This T cell receptor (beta chain) originates from a study of beta chain features in type 1 diabetes. Study summary: Age and gender were similar between patients and healthy donors, as were cell yields.

Expressed TCRB transcripts were sequenced because the entire RNA isolate underwent reverse transcription. Samples of naive, central memory and regulatory T cells yielded a mean of approximately 3.9 million reads. Only in-frame clones appear in the TCRdb table, and some are missing; sequencing was by immunoSEQ multiplex PCR. The sample lists about 250,000 clones; 12% to 15% were seen once. Study-wide findings and caveats: Shorter TCRB CDR3s, moderately but significantly so, marked every one of the four CD4+ subsets in Type 1 diabetes patients.

Note on this clone: Antigen: not known.

Averaging approximately 120 mL, one heparinised blood draw came from each individual donor. The germline gives CDR1 MRHNA, CDR2 SNTAGT. V was pared by 1 base and J by 5 bases, with 5 bases of the junction left unmatched. The CDR3 has 15 amino acids. Material: naive CD4+ T cells from blood. The sequence derives from a middle-aged woman in good health. The chain recombines TRBV6-4 with TRBJ1-1, with TRBD1 identical over 9 bases. The CDR3 loop reads CASSDLGTGITEAFF. CDR3 in DNA: TGTGCCAGCAGTGACTTGGGGACAGGGATTACTGAAGCTTTCTTT.